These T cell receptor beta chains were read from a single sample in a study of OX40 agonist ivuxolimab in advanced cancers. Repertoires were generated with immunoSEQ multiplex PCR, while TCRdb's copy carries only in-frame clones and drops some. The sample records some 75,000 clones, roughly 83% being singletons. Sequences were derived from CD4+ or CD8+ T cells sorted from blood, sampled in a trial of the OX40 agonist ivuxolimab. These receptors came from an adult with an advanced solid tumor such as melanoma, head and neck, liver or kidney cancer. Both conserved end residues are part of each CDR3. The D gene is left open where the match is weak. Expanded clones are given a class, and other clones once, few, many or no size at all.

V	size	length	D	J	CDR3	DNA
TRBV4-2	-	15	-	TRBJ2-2	CASSQDSRNTGELFF	TGTGCCAGCAGCCAAGATTCTAGGAACACCGGGGAGCTGTTTTTT
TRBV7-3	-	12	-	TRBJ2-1	CASSNAPGAPFF	TGTGCCAGCAGCAACGCCCCCGGGGCCCCGTTCTTC
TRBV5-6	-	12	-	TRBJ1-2	CASSLVVGGYTF	TGTGCCAGCAGCTTGGTAGTGGGTGGCTACACCTTC
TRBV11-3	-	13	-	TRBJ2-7	CASSADGSYEQYF	TGTGCCAGCAGCGCGGACGGCAGCTACGAGCAGTACTTC
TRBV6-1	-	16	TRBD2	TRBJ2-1	CASSVLAGGPYNEQFF	TGTGCCAGCAGTGTGCTGGCGGGAGGGCCCTACAATGAGCAGTTCTTC
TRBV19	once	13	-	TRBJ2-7	CASSAAKSYEQYF	TGTGCCAGTAGTGCCGCGAAATCCTACGAGCAGTACTTC
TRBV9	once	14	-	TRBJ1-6	CASSVGTFNSPLHF	TGTGCCAGCAGCGTGGGCACGTTTAATTCACCCCTCCACTTT
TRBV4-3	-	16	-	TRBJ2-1	CASSQEPDRLTGQQFF	TGCGCCAGCAGCCAAGAACCCGATAGGCTTACAGGCCAACAGTTCTTC
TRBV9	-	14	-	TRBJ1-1	CASSVEPMNTEAFF	TGTGCCAGCAGCGTAGAACCCATGAACACTGAAGCTTTCTTT
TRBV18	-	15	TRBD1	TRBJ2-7	CASSPRQGSSYEQYF	TGTGCCAGCTCACCCAGACAGGGTTCTTCCTACGAGCAGTACTTC
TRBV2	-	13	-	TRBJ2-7	CASSDGGYYEQYF	TGTGCCAGCAGTGATGGGGGGTACTACGAGCAGTACTTC
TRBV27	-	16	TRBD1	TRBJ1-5	CASRRQGVVGNQPQHF	TGTGCCAGCAGAAGACAGGGGGTGGTAGGCAATCAGCCCCAGCATTTT
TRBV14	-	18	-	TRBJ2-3	CASSHPRDGRVRPDTQYF	TGTGCCAGCAGCCATCCCCGTGACGGCAGGGTGCGCCCGGATACGCAGTATTTT
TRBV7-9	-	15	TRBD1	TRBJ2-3	CASSPRDRGTYTQYF	TGTGCCAGCAGCCCCCGGGACAGGGGGACTTATACGCAGTATTTT
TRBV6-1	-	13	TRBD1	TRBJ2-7	CASQTGASDEQYF	TGTGCCAGTCAGACAGGGGCCTCAGACGAGCAGTACTTC
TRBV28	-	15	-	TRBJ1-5	CASSWEGGGNQPQHF	TGTGCCAGCAGTTGGGAGGGGGGCGGCAATCAGCCCCAGCATTTT
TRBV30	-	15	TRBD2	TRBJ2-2	CAWSRGTSGSGELFF	TGTGCCTGGAGTCGCGGGACTAGTGGGAGCGGGGAGCTGTTTTTT
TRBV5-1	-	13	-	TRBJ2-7	CASSYRDSYEQYF	TGCGCCAGCAGCTACAGGGACTCCTACGAGCAGTACTTC
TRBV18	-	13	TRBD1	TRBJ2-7	CASSGQGASEQYF	TGTGCCAGCTCAGGGCAGGGGGCTAGCGAGCAGTACTTC
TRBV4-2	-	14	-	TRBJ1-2	CASSQLPTASGYTF	TGTGCCAGCAGCCAACTCCCGACAGCGTCTGGCTACACCTTC
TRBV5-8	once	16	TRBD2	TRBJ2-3	CASSLEGGGRKDTQYF	TGTGCCAGCAGCTTGGAGGGCGGGGGAAGGAAAGATACGCAGTATTTT
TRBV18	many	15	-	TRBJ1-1	CASSPAGPAGTEAFF	TGTGCCAGCTCACCCGCGGGACCAGCGGGCACTGAAGCTTTCTTT
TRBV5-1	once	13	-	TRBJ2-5	CASTLTGKETQYF	TGCGCCAGCACCCTCACAGGAAAAGAGACCCAGTACTTC
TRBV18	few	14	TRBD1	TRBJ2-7	CASSRDREMTRQYF	TGTGCCAGCTCACGGGACAGGGAGATGACGAGGCAGTACTTC
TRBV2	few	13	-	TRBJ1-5	CASSSLRDQPQHF	TGTGCCAGCAGCTCCCTTCGCGATCAGCCCCAGCATTTT
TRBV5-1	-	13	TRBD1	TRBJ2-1	CASSAIRGNEQFF	TGCGCCAGCAGCGCTATCAGGGGGAATGAGCAGTTCTTC
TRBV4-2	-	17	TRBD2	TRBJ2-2	CASSQGNSGTNTGELFF	TGTGCCAGCAGCCAAGGCAATAGCGGGACGAACACCGGGGAGCTGTTTTTT